The clone carrying this T cell receptor (beta chain) was found a few times. No antigen is known for it. These data are taken from a study of breast tumors, draining lymph nodes, adjacent tissues. MiXCR, applied by TCRdb to the multiplex PCR reads, yields one record per CDR3 protein. The sample contains 200,000 to 300,000 distinct CDR3 sequences, about 33% of which appear only once. Breast cancer patients provided tissue from their axillary draining lymph nodes. V was pared by 2 bases and J by 6 bases, with 14 bases between. CDR1 is MNHEY, CDR2 SMNVEV, per germline (reference sequence). There are 15 residues in the CDR3. General study points: Data only fit, rather than demonstrated, lymph node origin of most tumor T cells. Luminal-like breast cancer showed significantly greater tumor-nontumor repertoire similarity than basal-like breast cancer did. Compared with lymph nodes, tumors were less diverse; compared with nontumor tissue, more.

The rearrangement joins TRBV27 to TRBJ1-5, with D possibly being TRBD1 (6 bases). The origin of this receptor is a female donor with breast cancer. Some clones in this sample may be carry-over from other donors' samples. Source material: axillary lymph node tissue. The CDR3 sequence: CASSLLQGDSQPQHF. As DNA, the CDR3 is TGTGCCAGCAGTTTACTACAGGGAGATAGTCAGCCCCAGCATTTT.